This TCR beta chain was retrieved from a study of blood T cell repertoires in COVID-19. Study details: Sources were T cells, B-cell-depleted T cells, or PBMCs; the material itself was cDNA or gDNA.

Assay used: immunoSEQ multiplex PCR; TCRdb lists only in-frame clones, some missing. Of 300,000 to 400,000 clones in the sample, 88% were seen once. The CDR3 runs to 14 residues. V lost 1 base and J 6 bases, leaving 7 bases between the germline ends. Germline CDR1 is SEHNR and CDR2 is FQNEAQ (reference sequence). The Seattle patients, enrolled during active infection, were followed longitudinally. This clone appeared once. The specimen sequenced was peripheral blood. The sequence came from a woman in her 70s with COVID-19, enrolled during active disease. The chain combines TRBV7-9 with TRBJ1-6; weak D call: TRBD1 (6 bases). CDR3 region: CASSLVQGNSPLHF. CDR3 DNA sequence: TGTGCCAGCAGCTTAGTACAGGGTAATTCACCCCTCCACTTT.